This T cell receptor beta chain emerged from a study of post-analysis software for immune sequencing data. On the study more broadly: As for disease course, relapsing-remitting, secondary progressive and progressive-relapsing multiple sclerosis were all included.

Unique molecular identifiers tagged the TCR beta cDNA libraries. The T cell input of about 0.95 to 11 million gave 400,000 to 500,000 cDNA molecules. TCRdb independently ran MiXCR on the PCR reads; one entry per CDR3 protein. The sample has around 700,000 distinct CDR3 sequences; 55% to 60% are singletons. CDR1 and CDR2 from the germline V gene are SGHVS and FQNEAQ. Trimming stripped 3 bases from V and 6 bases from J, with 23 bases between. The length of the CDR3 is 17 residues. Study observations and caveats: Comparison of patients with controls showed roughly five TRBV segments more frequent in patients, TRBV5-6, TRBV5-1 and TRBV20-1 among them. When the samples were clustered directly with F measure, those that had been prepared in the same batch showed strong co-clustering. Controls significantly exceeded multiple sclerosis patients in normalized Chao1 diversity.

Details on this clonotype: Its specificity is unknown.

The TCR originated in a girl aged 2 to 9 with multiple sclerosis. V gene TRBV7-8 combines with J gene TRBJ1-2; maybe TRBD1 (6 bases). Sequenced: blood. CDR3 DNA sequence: TGTGCCAGCAGCTTTTCCCTTTATGGGGGCGCTAGGGATGGCTACACCTTC. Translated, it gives CASSFSLYGGARDGYTF. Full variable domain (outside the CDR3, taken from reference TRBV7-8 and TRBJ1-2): GAGVSQSPRYKVAKRGQDVALRCDPISGHVSLFWYQQALGQGPEFLTYFQNEAQLDKSGLPSDRFFAERPEGSVSTLKIQRTQQEDSAVYLCASSFSLYGGARDGYTFGSGTRLTVV.